This T cell receptor (beta chain) was captured in a study of T cell responses to AZD1222 COVID-19 vaccine. Whole-study results and caveats: Recipients of AZD1222 seropositive at baseline numbered only 6 or 7. There were mostly white British donors and more females than males, and clonal diversity was possibly underestimated.

Second-dose groups at about 4 or about 12 weeks were pooled. As concerns this clone: Its antigen is undetermined.

CDR1 LGHNT and CDR2 FRNRAP come from the germline V gene. The CDR3 is made up of 18 amino acids. V dropped 0 bases and J dropped 5 bases, with 20 bases sitting between them. The data were produced by immunoSEQ multiplex PCR, yet TCRdb's version contains in-frame clones alone and is incomplete. The sample shows about 82,000 clones, 70% to 90% of them seen only once. The sequence derives from an adult who received the AZD1222 COVID-19 vaccine. The material sequenced was peripheral blood, taken 28 days after the second AZD1222 dose. The chain combines TRBV12-5 with TRBJ1-5; D gene uncertain. The CDR3 spells CASGLVFGFGVGHQPQHF. The CDR3 DNA sequence: TGTGCTAGTGGTTTGGTATTCGGGTTTGGGGTTGGGCATCAGCCCCAGCATTTT.